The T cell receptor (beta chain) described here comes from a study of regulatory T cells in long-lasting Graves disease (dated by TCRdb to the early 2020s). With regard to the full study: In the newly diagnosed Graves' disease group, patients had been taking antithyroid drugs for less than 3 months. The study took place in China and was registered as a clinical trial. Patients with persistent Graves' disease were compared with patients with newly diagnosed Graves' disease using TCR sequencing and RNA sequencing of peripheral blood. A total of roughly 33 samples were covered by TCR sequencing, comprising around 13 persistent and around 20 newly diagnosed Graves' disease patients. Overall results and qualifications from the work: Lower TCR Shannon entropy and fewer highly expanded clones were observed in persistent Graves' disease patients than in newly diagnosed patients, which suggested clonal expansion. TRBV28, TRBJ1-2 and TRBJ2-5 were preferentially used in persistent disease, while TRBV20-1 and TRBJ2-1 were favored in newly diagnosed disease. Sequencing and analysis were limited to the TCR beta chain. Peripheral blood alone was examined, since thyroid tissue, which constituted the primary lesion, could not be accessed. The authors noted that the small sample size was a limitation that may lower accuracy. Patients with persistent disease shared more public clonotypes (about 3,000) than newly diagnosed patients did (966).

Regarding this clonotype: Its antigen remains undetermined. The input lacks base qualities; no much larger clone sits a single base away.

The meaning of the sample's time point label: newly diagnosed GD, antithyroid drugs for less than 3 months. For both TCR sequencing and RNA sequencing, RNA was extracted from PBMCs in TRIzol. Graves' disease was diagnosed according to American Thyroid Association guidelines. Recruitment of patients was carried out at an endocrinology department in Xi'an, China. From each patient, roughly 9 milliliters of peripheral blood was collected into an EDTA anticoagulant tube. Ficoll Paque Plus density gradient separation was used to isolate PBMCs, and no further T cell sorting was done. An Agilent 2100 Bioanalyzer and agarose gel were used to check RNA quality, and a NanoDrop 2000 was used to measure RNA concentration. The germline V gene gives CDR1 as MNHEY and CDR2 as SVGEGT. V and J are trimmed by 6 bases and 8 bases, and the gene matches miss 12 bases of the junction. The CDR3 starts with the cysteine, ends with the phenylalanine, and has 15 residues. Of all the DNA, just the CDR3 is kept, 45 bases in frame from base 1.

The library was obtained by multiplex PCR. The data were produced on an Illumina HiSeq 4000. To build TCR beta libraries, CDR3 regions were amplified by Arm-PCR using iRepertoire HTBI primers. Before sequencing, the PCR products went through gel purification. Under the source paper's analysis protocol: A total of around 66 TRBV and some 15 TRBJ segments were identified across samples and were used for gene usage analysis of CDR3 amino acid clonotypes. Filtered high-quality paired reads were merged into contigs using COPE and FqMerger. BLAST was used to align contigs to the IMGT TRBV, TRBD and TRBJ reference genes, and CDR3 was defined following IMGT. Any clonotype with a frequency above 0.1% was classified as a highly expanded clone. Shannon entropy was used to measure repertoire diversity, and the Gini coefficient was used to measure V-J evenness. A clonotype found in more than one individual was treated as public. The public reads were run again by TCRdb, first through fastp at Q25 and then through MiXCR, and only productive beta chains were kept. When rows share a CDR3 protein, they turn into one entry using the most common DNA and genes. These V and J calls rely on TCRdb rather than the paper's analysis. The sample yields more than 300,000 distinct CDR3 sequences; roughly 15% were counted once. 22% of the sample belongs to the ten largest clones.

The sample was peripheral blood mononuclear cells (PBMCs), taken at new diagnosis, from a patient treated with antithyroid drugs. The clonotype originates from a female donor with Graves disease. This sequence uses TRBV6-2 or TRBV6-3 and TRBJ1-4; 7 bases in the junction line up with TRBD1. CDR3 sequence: CASSTHRGGNEKLFF. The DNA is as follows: TGTGCCAGCAGCACCCACAGGGGAGGAAACGAAAAACTGTTTTTT.